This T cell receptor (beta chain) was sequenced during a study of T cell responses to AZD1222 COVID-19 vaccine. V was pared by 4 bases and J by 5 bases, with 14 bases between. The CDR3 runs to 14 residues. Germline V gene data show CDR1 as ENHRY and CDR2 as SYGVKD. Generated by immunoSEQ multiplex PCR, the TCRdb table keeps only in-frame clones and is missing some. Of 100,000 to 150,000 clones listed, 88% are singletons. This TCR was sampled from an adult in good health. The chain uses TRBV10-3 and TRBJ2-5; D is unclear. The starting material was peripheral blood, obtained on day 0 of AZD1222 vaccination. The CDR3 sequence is CAISGDLGRETQYF. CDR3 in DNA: TGTGCCATCAGTGGAGACCTAGGCCGGGAGACCCAGTACTTC.